This TCR beta chain was observed in a study of CD8+ T cells in alopecia areata. Deletions cut 5 bases from V and 5 bases from J, with 16 bases between. The CDR3 sequence is 15 residues long. Germline V gives CDR1 PRHDT, CDR2 FYEKMQ (reference sequence). Isolated RNA was reverse transcribed into cDNA used as the sequencing template. The data were produced by immunoSEQ multiplex PCR, yet TCRdb's version contains in-frame clones alone and is incomplete. Among about 180,000 clones listed, over 50% were seen once. The J gene is TRBJ2-1, the V gene TRBV13, with D tentatively TRBD1 (6 bases). The TCR comes from a human donor with alopecia areata. The material sequenced was CD4+ T cells sorted from blood, taken at week 0. The CDR3 DNA reads TGTGCCAGCAGCCGAGGGGGAAACCCCCACAATGAGCAGTTCTTC. This gives the protein CASSRGGNPHNEQFF.